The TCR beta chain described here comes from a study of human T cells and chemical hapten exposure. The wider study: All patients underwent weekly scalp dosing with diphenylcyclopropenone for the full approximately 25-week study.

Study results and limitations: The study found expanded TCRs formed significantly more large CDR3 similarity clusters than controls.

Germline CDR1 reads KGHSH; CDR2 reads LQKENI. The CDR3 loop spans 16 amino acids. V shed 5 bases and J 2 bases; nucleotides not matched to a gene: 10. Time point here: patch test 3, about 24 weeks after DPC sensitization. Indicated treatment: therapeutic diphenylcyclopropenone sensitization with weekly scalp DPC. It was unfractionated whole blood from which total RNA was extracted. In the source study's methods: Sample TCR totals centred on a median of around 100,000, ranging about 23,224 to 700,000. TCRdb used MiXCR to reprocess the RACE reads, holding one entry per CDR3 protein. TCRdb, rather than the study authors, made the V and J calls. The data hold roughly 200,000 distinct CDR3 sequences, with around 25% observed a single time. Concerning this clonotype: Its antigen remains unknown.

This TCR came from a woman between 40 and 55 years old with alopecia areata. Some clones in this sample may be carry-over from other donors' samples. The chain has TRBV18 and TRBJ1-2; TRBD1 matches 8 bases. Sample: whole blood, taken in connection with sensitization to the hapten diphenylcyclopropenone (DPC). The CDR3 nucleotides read TGTGCCAGCTCAGCGGACAGGGCCCCGACAAACTATGGCTACACCTTC. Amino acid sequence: CASSADRAPTNYGYTF.